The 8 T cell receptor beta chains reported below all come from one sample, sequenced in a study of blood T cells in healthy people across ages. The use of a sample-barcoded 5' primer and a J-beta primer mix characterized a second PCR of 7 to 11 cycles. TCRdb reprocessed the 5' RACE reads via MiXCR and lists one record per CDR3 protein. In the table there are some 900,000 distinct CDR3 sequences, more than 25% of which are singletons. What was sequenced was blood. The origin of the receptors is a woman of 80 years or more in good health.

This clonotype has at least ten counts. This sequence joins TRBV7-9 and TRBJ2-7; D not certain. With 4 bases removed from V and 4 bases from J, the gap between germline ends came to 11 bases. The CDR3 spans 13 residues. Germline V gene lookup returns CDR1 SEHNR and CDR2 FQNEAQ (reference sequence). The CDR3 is CASSSGRAYEQYF. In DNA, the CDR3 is TGTGCCAGCAGCTCTGGCCGGGCTTACGAGCAGTACTTC.

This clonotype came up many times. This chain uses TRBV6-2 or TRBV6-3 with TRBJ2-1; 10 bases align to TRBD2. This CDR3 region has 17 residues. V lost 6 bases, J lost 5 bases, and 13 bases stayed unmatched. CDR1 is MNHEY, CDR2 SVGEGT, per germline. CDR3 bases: TGTGCCAGCAGCTCGGGGCGGGGACTAGCGAGTAACAATGAGCAGTTCTTC. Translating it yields CASSSGRGLASNNEQFF.

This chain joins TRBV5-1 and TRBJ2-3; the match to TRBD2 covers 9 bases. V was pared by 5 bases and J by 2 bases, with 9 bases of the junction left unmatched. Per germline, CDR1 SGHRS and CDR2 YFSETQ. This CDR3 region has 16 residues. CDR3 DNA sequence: TGCGCCAGCAGTAGGGGCGGGGGGGCCACCACAGATACGCAGTATTTT. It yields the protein CASSRGGGATTDTQYF.

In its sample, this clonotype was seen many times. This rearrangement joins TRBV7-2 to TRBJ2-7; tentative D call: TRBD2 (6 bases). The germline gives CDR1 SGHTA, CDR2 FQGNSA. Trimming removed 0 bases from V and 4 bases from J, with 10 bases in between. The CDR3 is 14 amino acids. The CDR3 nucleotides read TGTGCCAGCAGCTTAGCCCCGGGGGTTTACGAGCAGTACTTC. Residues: CASSLAPGVYEQYF. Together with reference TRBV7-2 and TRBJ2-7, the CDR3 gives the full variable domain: GAGVSQSPSNKVTEKGKDVELRCDPISGHTALYWYRQSLGQGLEFLIYFQGNSAPDKSGLPSDRFSAERTGGSVSTLTIQRTQQEDSAVYLCASSLAPGVYEQYFGPGTRLTVT.

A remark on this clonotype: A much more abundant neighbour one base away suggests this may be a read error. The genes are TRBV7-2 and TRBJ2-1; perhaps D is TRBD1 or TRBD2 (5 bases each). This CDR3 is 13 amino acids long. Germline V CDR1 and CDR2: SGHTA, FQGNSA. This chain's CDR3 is CAGSYGGQNEQFF. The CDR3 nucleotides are TGTGCCGGCAGCTATGGAGGACAAAATGAGCAGTTCTTC.

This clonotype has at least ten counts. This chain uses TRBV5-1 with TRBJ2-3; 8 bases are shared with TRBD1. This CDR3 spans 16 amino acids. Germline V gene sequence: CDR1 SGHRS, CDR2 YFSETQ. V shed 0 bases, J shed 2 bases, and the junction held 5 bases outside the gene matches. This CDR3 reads CASSLDGQGSTDTQYF. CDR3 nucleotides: TGCGCCAGCAGCTTGGATGGACAGGGTTCCACAGATACGCAGTATTTT.

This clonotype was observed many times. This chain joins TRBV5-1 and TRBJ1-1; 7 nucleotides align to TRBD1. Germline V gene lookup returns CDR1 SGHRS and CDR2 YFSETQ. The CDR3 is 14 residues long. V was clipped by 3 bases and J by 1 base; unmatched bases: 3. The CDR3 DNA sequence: TGCGCCAGCAGCTCCGGACAGGCGAACACTGAAGCTTTCTTT. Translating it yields CASSSGQANTEAFF.

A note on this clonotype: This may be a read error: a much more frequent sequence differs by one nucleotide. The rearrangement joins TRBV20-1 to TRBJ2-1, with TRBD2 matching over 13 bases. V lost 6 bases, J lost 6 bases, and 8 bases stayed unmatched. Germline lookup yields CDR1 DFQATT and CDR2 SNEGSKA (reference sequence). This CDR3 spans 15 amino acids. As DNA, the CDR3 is TGCAGTGCCAGTCGGGGACTAGCGGGGCTCAATGAGCAGTTCTTC. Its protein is CSASRGLAGLNEQFF.